The 8 T cell receptor beta chains given below trace back to one sample, sequenced in a study of Ad26.COV2.S vaccination and SARS-CoV-2 variants. Sequencing was performed with immunoSEQ multiplex PCR; in TCRdb, only in-frame clones are kept and a portion is missing. The sample records 250,000 to 300,000 clones, roughly 86% being singletons. Sample treatment: some 20 received Ad26.COV2.S at low or high dose, single or two shots; about 5 received placebo; per-sample allocation not given. At day 63 after the first vaccine or placebo injection, samples were drawn. Sequencing was performed on peripheral blood, taken in a trial of Ad26.COV2.S vaccine versus placebo. Every receptor here comes from a person between 18 and 60 years old who received the Ad26.COV2.S COVID-19 vaccine or a placebo.

The rearrangement joins TRBV5-4 to TRBJ2-3; 7 bases are shared with TRBD1. V lost 3 bases, J lost 6 bases, and 13 bases stayed unmatched. The CDR3 loop spans 16 amino acids. Per germline, CDR1 SGHNT and CDR2 YYREEE (reference sequence). As DNA, the CDR3 is TGTGCCAGCAGCTCCGGAAGGGGGCAATTTATGGATACGCAGTATTTT. This codes for CASSSGRGQFMDTQYF.

This chain uses TRBV2 with TRBJ2-3; D is possibly TRBD1 or TRBD2 (5 bases each). Germline CDR1 is SNHLY and CDR2 is FYNNEI. V shed 6 bases and J shed 4 bases, with 14 bases lying between them. The CDR3 sequence is 14 residues long. The CDR3 region is CASSPGQSPDTQYF. In DNA, the CDR3 is TGTGCCAGCAGCCCGGGGCAAAGTCCAGATACGCAGTATTTT.

The chain uses TRBV12-3 or TRBV12-4 and TRBJ2-7, with D possibly matching TRBD2 (5 bases). V lost 5 bases to trimming and J lost 3 bases, with 11 bases between them. This CDR3 spans 13 amino acids. CDR3 sequence (DNA): TGTGCCAGCAGTCTAAGACTAAACTACGAGCAGTACTTC. Its protein is CASSLRLNYEQYF.

The chain carries TRBV20-1 and TRBJ2-1; 7 bases line up with TRBD2. The length of the CDR3 is 14 residues. The V gene's germline CDR1 is DFQATT and CDR2 SNEGSKA (reference sequence). Germline trimming cut 3 bases from V and 2 bases from J; bases unmatched to any gene: 4. As DNA, the CDR3 is TGCAGTGCTAGTGGGGGAGGGGCCTACAATGAGCAGTTCTTC. As protein: CSASGGGAYNEQFF.

This chain joins TRBV28 and TRBJ2-7, with 10 bases fitting TRBD1. J gave up 5 bases and V 2 bases, and 9 bases lay outside the gene matches. There are 16 residues in the CDR3. Germline V lookup: CDR1 MDHEN, CDR2 SYDVKM. The CDR3 protein is CASSLRGDRGLHEQYF. CDR3 coding DNA: TGTGCCAGCAGTTTAAGGGGGGACAGGGGACTGCACGAGCAGTACTTC.

The rearrangement links TRBV25-1 to TRBJ1-2, with a possible D match to TRBD1 (6 bases). This CDR3 spans 13 amino acids. The V gene lost 4 bases and the J gene lost 4 bases, with 10 bases spanning the gap. Germline V gene data show CDR1 as MGHDK and CDR2 as SYGVNS. In DNA, the CDR3 is TGTGCCAGCAGTGGGGTAGGGGGCTATGGCTACACCTTC. It yields the protein CASSGVGGYGYTF.

The chain is built from TRBV3-1 (or the pseudogene TRBV3-2) and TRBJ2-3, with D perhaps being TRBD1 or TRBD2 (6 bases each). This CDR3 has 15 residues. V was pared by 5 bases and J by 1 base, with 13 bases between. Germline V gene lookup returns CDR1 LGHDT and CDR2 YNNKEL (reference sequence). The CDR3 nucleotides read TGTGCCAGCAGCTTTGGTGGGGGGCGCACAGATACGCAGTATTTT. It translates to CASSFGGGRTDTQYF.

The chain carries TRBV6-6 and TRBJ2-7; D perhaps matches TRBD1 (6 bases). The CDR3 covers 11 residues. Trimming left V 7 bases short and J 3 bases short, with 7 bases between. CDR1 and CDR2 from the germline V gene are MNHNY and SVGAGI (reference sequence). This CDR3 reads CASTGDYEQYF. The CDR3, as DNA: TGTGCCAGCACAGGGGACTACGAGCAGTACTTC.